These 18 T cell receptor beta chains were all obtained from the same sample, sequenced in a study of shared clonotypes between healthy human individuals. Produced via immunoSEQ multiplex PCR; TCRdb's table is partial and in-frame only. The sample includes roughly 410,000 clones, just over 95% seen only once; the top ten take around 0.29%. The specimen was memory CD8+ T cells sorted from blood. Sample subset: CD45RO+ cells pooled with CCR7-negative TemRA cells. Receptor source: a man aged 30 to 39 in good health.

The genes are TRBV5-1 and TRBJ2-3; 8 bases line up with TRBD2. In germline, CDR1 is SGHRS, CDR2 YFSETQ. The V and J ends lost 0 bases and 5 bases, in that order; junction bases with no gene match: 5. The CDR3 has 15 residues. CDR3: CASSLAGGRLDTQYF. The CDR3 DNA reads TGCGCCAGCAGCTTGGCGGGAGGGCGGCTAGATACGCAGTATTTT. Combining the CDR3 with reference TRBV5-1 and TRBJ2-3 gives the whole variable domain KAGVTQTPRYLIKTRGQQVTLSCSPISGHRSVSWYQQTPGQGLQFLFEYFSETQRNKGNFPGRFSGRQFSNSRSEMNVSTLELGDSALYLCASSLAGGRLDTQYFGPGTRLTVL.

The chain combines TRBV6-7 with TRBJ1-1; tentatively, D is TRBD1 (5 bases). TRBV6-7 is an ORF for which the function is uncertain. Trimming removed 2 bases from V and 5 bases from J, with 9 bases in between. The CDR3 covers 13 residues. CDR3: CASSYQGRTEAFF. CDR3 bases: TGTGCCAGCAGTTACCAGGGAAGGACTGAAGCTTTCTTT.

The chain employs TRBV27 and TRBJ2-1, with 16 bases that match TRBD2. The CDR3 extends over 16 amino acids. CDR1 is MNHEY and CDR2 is SMNVEV in the germline V gene (reference sequence). The junction had 10 bases not matched to a gene; V was cut back by 3 bases and J by 14 bases. The DNA of the CDR3 is TGTGCCAGCAGTTTTAAGGGGACTAGCGGGAGGGCCATGGAGTTCTTC. This codes for CASSFKGTSGRAMEFF.

The chain has TRBV7-3 and TRBJ2-1, with a tentative D call TRBD2 (6 bases). CDR3 length equals 16 residues. Germline-derived CDR1 and CDR2 are SGHTA and FQGTGA. With 6 bases removed from V and 3 bases from J, the gap between germline ends came to 18 bases. CDR3 nucleotides: TGTGCCAGCAGTCAATCTGCCGCGGGACGCTACAATGAGCAGTTCTTC. As protein: CASSQSAAGRYNEQFF.

The chain joins TRBV5-4 to TRBJ1-6; 7 nucleotides align to TRBD1. The junction had 7 bases not matched to a gene; V was cut back by 2 bases and J by 8 bases. The CDR3 contains 15 residues. Germline values: CDR1 SGHNT, CDR2 YYREEE (reference sequence). The CDR3 sequence is CASSFHSTGDSPLHF. The CDR3 region has the DNA TGTGCCAGCAGCTTTCATAGCACAGGGGATTCACCCCTCCACTTT.

The rearrangement joins TRBV13 to TRBJ1-6; D is uncertain. Germline assignment: CDR1 PRHDT and CDR2 FYEKMQ (reference sequence). Trimming left V 3 bases short and J 6 bases short, with 9 bases between. This CDR3 has 14 amino acids. The CDR3, as DNA: TGTGCCAGCAGCTTTTACGACGCTAATTCACCCCTCCACTTT. Residues: CASSFYDANSPLHF.

The chain uses TRBV2 and TRBJ1-4; D perhaps matches TRBD1 (5 bases). Per the germline V gene, CDR1 is SNHLY and CDR2 is FYNNEI. V lost 4 bases, J lost 6 bases, and 15 bases lay in between. CDR3 length equals 15 residues. The CDR3 DNA is TGTGCCAGCAGTGCTCAGGGTGAGCAAGATGAAAAACTGTTTTTT. Its protein product is CASSAQGEQDEKLFF. Using reference TRBV2 and TRBJ1-4 for the parts outside the CDR3, the full variable domain is EPEVTQTPSHQVTQMGQEVILRCVPISNHLYFYWYRQILGQKVEFLVSFYNNEISEKSEIFDDQFSVERPDGSNFTLKIRSTKLEDSAMYFCASSAQGEQDEKLFFGSGTQLSVL.

The rearrangement joins TRBV30 to TRBJ2-7; TRBD2 aligns across 9 bases. The CDR3 contains 12 residues. V lost 4 bases, J lost 2 bases, and 0 bases stayed unmatched. Germline CDR1 GTSNPN, CDR2 SVGIG (reference sequence). CDR3 sequence (DNA): TGTGCCTGGACTAGCGGGACCTACGAGCAGTACTTC. It is translated as CAWTSGTYEQYF.

The V and J genes are TRBV27 and TRBJ1-2, with 10 bases lining up with TRBD1. V dropped 5 bases and J dropped 8; count of bases not matched to a gene: 8. Germline values: CDR1 MNHEY, CDR2 SMNVEV (reference sequence). This CDR3 region has 14 residues. In nucleotides, the CDR3 is TGTGCCAGCAGTCCAAGACAGGGGGCGCAGGGCTACACCTTC. Translation: CASSPRQGAQGYTF.

The rearrangement uses TRBV18 and TRBJ2-1; D is unresolved. The CDR3 sequence is 14 residues long. CDR1 and CDR2 from the germline V gene are KGHSH and LQKENI. V gave up 4 bases and J gave up 1 base, with 8 bases separating them. The CDR3 nucleotides read TGTGCCAGCTCACAAGGGATGTCCTACAATGAGCAGTTCTTC. Its translation: CASSQGMSYNEQFF.

V is TRBV27 and J is TRBJ1-1, with 7 bases that match TRBD1. Germline V CDR1 and CDR2: MNHEY, SMNVEV (reference sequence). V shed 8 bases, J shed 3 bases, and the junction held 18 bases outside the gene matches. The CDR3 spans 17 residues. The CDR3 spells CASSRGRGRDGDTEAFF. CDR3 nucleotides: TGTGCCAGCTCCCGAGGCAGGGGGAGGGATGGGGACACTGAAGCTTTCTTT.

The chain combines TRBV6-6 with TRBJ2-7, with 7 bases matching TRBD1. Looked up from germline, CDR1 is MNHNY and CDR2 is SVGAGI (reference sequence). This CDR3 spans 14 amino acids. With V trimmed by 7 bases and J by 0 bases, 6 bases remained unmatched. CDR3 DNA sequence: TGTGCCAGCAAGGGGGCTCTTTCCTCCTACGAGCAGTACTTC. Its protein is CASKGALSSYEQYF.

This clone was found once. The J gene is TRBJ2-2, the V gene TRBV27; D gene ambiguous. V was cut by 5 bases and J by 0 bases, with 7 bases left in between. Germline loops: CDR1 MNHEY, CDR2 SMNVEV (reference sequence). CDR3 size: 14 residues. In DNA, the CDR3 is TGTGCCAGCAGTCGTCCACCGAACACCGGGGAGCTGTTTTTT. Encoded protein: CASSRPPNTGELFF.

This clone was detected only once. The sample contains more than one DNA sequence encoding this CDR3. This chain joins TRBV10-3 and TRBJ2-4; TRBD1 aligns across 11 bases. The CDR3 covers 13 residues. Germline CDR1 ENHRY, CDR2 SYGVKD. The V gene end was trimmed by 4 bases and the J gene end by 7 bases; junction bases not matched to a gene: 0. CDR3 sequence reads: CAISGTGGNIQYF. The DNA for the CDR3 is TGTGCCATCAGTGGGACAGGGGGCAACATTCAGTACTTC.

The V call is TRBV20-1, the J call TRBJ2-1; no reliable D call. V lost 1 base and J 7 bases, leaving 5 bases between the germline ends. Germline CDR1 DFQATT, CDR2 SNEGSKA (reference sequence). The CDR3 covers 11 residues. CDR3 in amino acids: CSARGKNEQFF. The DNA of the CDR3 is TGCAGTGCTAGAGGAAAGAATGAGCAGTTCTTC.

The chain uses TRBV19 and TRBJ2-6, with TRBD2 matching 7 bases. The germline gives CDR1 LNHDA, CDR2 SQIVND (reference sequence). The CDR3 covers 16 residues. The junction had 6 bases not matched to a gene; V was cut back by 7 bases and J by 0 bases. The CDR3 DNA reads TGTGCCAGTAAGCGGGAACCTAGCTCTGGGGCCAACGTCCTGACTTTC. Its translation is CASKREPSSGANVLTF.

The chain uses TRBV5-6 and TRBJ2-3; D unclear. The CDR3 is 14 residues long. Trimming left V 0 bases short and J 0 bases short, with 5 bases between. Germline lookup yields CDR1 SGHDT and CDR2 YYEEEE. The CDR3 nucleotides are TGTGCCAGCAGCTTGGTGACTAGCACAGATACGCAGTATTTT. It encodes CASSLVTSTDTQYF.

The J gene is TRBJ2-1, the V gene TRBV10-3; D is unresolved. This CDR3 has 11 residues. Trimming shortened V by 7 bases and J by 4 bases, and 5 bases separated the two germline ends. The germline V gene has CDR1 ENHRY and CDR2 SYGVKD. CDR3 DNA: TGTGCCATCAACCTTTACAATGAGCAGTTCTTC. Translated, it gives CAINLYNEQFF.